Following are 13 T cell receptor beta chains from one sample sequenced in a study of blood T cells in healthy people across ages. The use of a sample-barcoded 5' primer and a J-beta primer mix characterized a second PCR of about 7 to 12 cycles. From the 5' RACE reads, TCRdb called clonotypes with MiXCR, one entry per CDR3 protein. There are around 1,000,000 distinct CDR3 sequences in the sample; roughly a quarter occur only once, and less than 0.85% lies in the top ten. These same data were also listed under a study on T cells of mothers and their children.

Material for sequencing was blood. All receptors derive from a girl aged 2-10 years in good health.

This clonotype was counted between two and nine times. The rearrangement joins TRBV4-3 to TRBJ2-1; D is possibly TRBD1 (6 bases). V dropped 1 base and J dropped 6 bases, with 13 bases sitting between them. This CDR3 contains 15 residues. Germline lookup yields CDR1 LGHNA and CDR2 YSLEER. The CDR3 nucleotides read TGCGCCAGCAGCCAAGGTTACAGGGAATTCAATGAGCAGTTCTTC. Protein sequence: CASSQGYREFNEQFF.

This clonotype was found a few times. V is TRBV10-3 and J is TRBJ1-4, with unresolved D. V gave up 6 bases and J gave up 6 bases, with 14 bases separating them. The CDR3 length is 14 residues. CDR1 and CDR2 from the germline V gene are ENHRY and SYGVKD. CDR3 bases: TGTGCCATCAGGATCGATGCATGGGATGAAAAACTGTTTTTT. It codes for CAIRIDAWDEKLFF.

This clonotype was found a few times. The chain has TRBV20-1 and TRBJ2-1; 12 bases fit TRBD2. From germline, CDR1 is DFQATT and CDR2 SNEGSKA (reference sequence). The CDR3 covers 14 residues. J gave up 5 bases and V 6 bases, and 5 bases lay outside the gene matches. The CDR3 DNA sequence: TGCAGTGCAGGACTAGCGGGGTCTGACAATGAGCAGTTCTTC. As protein: CSAGLAGSDNEQFF.

This clonotype has only a few counts. V is TRBV20-1 and J is TRBJ1-1, with D possibly TRBD1 on 5 matching bases. Per germline, CDR1 DFQATT and CDR2 SNEGSKA (reference sequence). CDR3 length: 13 amino acids. V shed 2 bases and J shed 7 bases, with 14 bases lying between them. CDR3 nucleotides: TGCAGTGCTAGACCAGGGACTTCAGTTGAAGCTTTCTTT. Its translation is CSARPGTSVEAFF.

Here the CDR3 reads CASSLDAWFGAFF. As DNA, the CDR3 is TGTGCCAGCAGCTTAGACGCGTGGTTTGGGGCTTTCTTT. The chain combines TRBV11-2 with TRBJ1-1; D remains unclear. Germline loops: CDR1 SGHAT, CDR2 FQNNGV. With 0 bases removed from V and 11 bases from J, the gap between germline ends came to 13 bases. The CDR3 consists of 13 residues.

The chain has TRBV6-5 and TRBJ1-6; TRBD1 is a possible D gene (6 bases). Trimming pared 6 bases from V and 10 bases from J, leaving 16 bases between. This CDR3 has 14 residues. Germline loops: CDR1 MNHEY, CDR2 SVGAGI. The CDR3 here is CASSQTGFSSPLHF. The DNA for the CDR3 is TGTGCCAGCAGCCAGACAGGTTTTTCGTCACCCCTCCACTTT.

This clonotype was picked up a small number of times. The chain combines TRBV24-1 with TRBJ2-1, with 10 bases aligning to TRBD2. J gave up 3 bases and V 3 bases, and 4 bases lay outside the gene matches. The CDR3 loop spans 16 amino acids. Germline CDR1 reads KGHDR; CDR2 reads SFDVKD. This CDR3 is CATSDPPSGSYNEQFF. The CDR3 DNA reads as TGTGCCACCAGTGATCCCCCTAGCGGGAGCTACAATGAGCAGTTCTTC.

This rearrangement joins TRBV28 to TRBJ1-2, with D possibly TRBD1 on 5 matching bases. Trimming cost V 5 bases and J 8 bases, with 18 bases left between them. There are 14 residues in the CDR3. Germline CDR1 reads MDHEN; CDR2 reads SYDVKM. CDR3 DNA: TGTGCCAGCAGTAATATAGGCGGGGCTGGGGGCTACACCTTC. This sequence encodes CASSNIGGAGGYTF.

The genes are TRBV27 and TRBJ2-1; TRBD2 aligns across 13 bases. The CDR3 is 14 amino acids. The junction had 4 bases not matched to a gene; V was cut back by 5 bases and J by 9 bases. Germline V CDR1 and CDR2: MNHEY, SMNVEV (reference sequence). CDR3 bases: TGTGCCAGCAGTCTGGGACTAGCGGGATTTGAGCAGTTCTTC. Translation: CASSLGLAGFEQFF.

The CDR3 DNA is TGTGCCAGCAGCGTAGGAGGGACAACTATCTATGGCTACACCTTC. It encodes CASSVGGTTIYGYTF. The gene calls are TRBV9 and TRBJ1-2; D might be TRBD1 (6 bases). Deletions cut 0 bases from V and 4 bases from J, with 13 bases between. CDR3 length: 15 amino acids. Germline V CDR1 and CDR2: SGDLS, YYNGEE.

This clonotype was seen more than once but under ten times. V usage is TRBV7-9 and J usage is TRBJ2-1, with D perhaps matching TRBD2 (6 bases). The end of the DNA is better explained by TRBJ2-7, so the J call may be wrong. Germline V gene data show CDR1 as SEHNR and CDR2 as FQNEAQ (reference sequence). The CDR3 has 18 residues. Here the CDR3 reads CASSLVPRWDGGSYEQYF. The DNA of the CDR3 is TGTGCCAGCAGCTTAGTACCTAGGTGGGACGGGGGCTCCTACGAGCAGTACTTC.

This clonotype showed up just a few times. The chain has TRBV29-1 and TRBJ2-7; D tentatively fits TRBD1 or TRBD2 (6 bases each). V lost 4 bases and J 5 bases, leaving 9 bases between the germline ends. The CDR3 is 11 amino acids. Germline V CDR1 and CDR2: SQVTM, ANQGSEA. The CDR3 coding sequence is TGCAGCGTTGGGGGGGCAAACGAGCAGTACTTC. Translating it yields CSVGGANEQYF.

The chain carries TRBV20-1 and TRBJ2-1, with 7 bases fitting TRBD2. CDR3 length: 13 residues. V shed 3 bases and J 4 bases; nucleotides not matched to a gene: 3. Germline V gene lookup returns CDR1 DFQATT and CDR2 SNEGSKA (reference sequence). The CDR3 nucleotides are TGCAGTGCTAGTGCTAGCGGATACAATGAGCAGTTCTTC. Protein: CSASASGYNEQFF.